These T cell receptor beta chains were read from a single sample in a study of Graves' ophthalmopathy and Graves' hyperthyroidism. In TCRdb, the multiplex PCR reads were re-called with MiXCR into one record per CDR3 protein. Of a few hundred thousand distinct CDR3 sequences in the sample, roughly 17% were seen once. Sequences were obtained from peripheral blood. These receptors were taken from an adult woman with stable Graves' hyperthyroidism. CDR3s include the opening cysteine and the closing phenylalanine or tryptophan. Fields, in order: V gene, clone size, D gene, J gene, CDR3 protein, CDR3 DNA. A D gene is named only where the DNA matches it firmly. The size of a clone is reported for some rows only, either as once, few or many, or as a class for expanded clones.

>TRBV7-2|many|TRBD2|TRBJ2-7
CASTFRQTSATYEQYF
TGTGCCAGCACCTTCCGCCAGACTAGCGCAACCTACGAGCAATACTTC
>TRBV7-9|many|-|TRBJ2-5
CASSSPQQGETQYF
TGTGCCAGCAGCTCCCCACAACAGGGAGAGACCCAGTACTTC
>TRBV25-1|-|-|TRBJ2-1
CASSDSHWTIGIRDEQFF
TGTGCCAGCAGTGACTCTCACTGGACTATCGGGATTAGGGATGAGCAGTTCTTC
>TRBV12-3/TRBV12-4|many|TRBD1|TRBJ1-1
CASLDRVTEAFF
TGTGCCAGCCTCGACAGGGTCACTGAAGCTTTCTTT
>TRBV15|many|-|TRBJ1-3
CATSRGRGGAGNTIYF
TGTGCCACCAGCAGAGGCCGGGGGGGGGCTGGAAACACCATATATTTT
>TRBV28|many|-|TRBJ1-1
CASTPPHSGTEAFF
TGTGCCAGCACGCCTCCACACTCCGGGACTGAAGCTTTCTTT
>TRBV5-7|many|TRBD2|TRBJ2-5
CASRGWRTSGQETQYF
TGTGCCAGCAGGGGTTGGCGGACTAGCGGACAAGAGACCCAGTACTTC
>TRBV28|few|-|TRBJ1-3
CASSFLSGSYSGNTIYF
TGTGCCAGCAGTTTTCTTTCAGGGTCGTACTCTGGAAACACCATATATTTT
>TRBV19|-|-|TRBJ1-5
CAGGGGQGNQPQHF
TGTGCCGGCGGGGGTGGTCAGGGAAATCAGCCCCAGCATTTT
>TRBV10-3|many|TRBD1|TRBJ2-7
CAISGQGTNYEQYF
TGTGCCATCAGTGGACAGGGGACCAACTACGAGCAGTACTTC
>TRBV20-1|many|TRBD1|TRBJ1-1
CSARLPGGQGIHTEAFF
TGCAGTGCTAGACTACCGGGCGGACAGGGAATTCATACTGAAGCTTTCTTT
>TRBV20-1|many|TRBD2|TRBJ2-7
CSAGTGTSGSEQYF
TGCAGTGCTGGAACCGGGACTAGCGGAAGCGAGCAGTACTTC
>TRBV2|many|-|TRBJ1-5
CASSEEVSSNQPQHF
TGTGCCAGCAGTGAAGAGGTGTCCAGCAATCAGCCCCAGCATTTT
>TRBV28|many|TRBD1|TRBJ2-4
CASSLLQGKDIQYF
TGTGCCAGCAGTTTATTACAGGGGAAAGACATTCAGTACTTC
>TRBV3-1|-|TRBD2|TRBJ2-2
CASSHHSGRDTGELFF
TGTGCCAGCAGCCATCATAGCGGGAGGGACACCGGGGAGCTGTTTTTT
>TRBV4-3|few|TRBD1|TRBJ2-7
CASSHPGQGNEQYF
TGCGCCAGCAGCCACCCGGGACAGGGAAACGAGCAGTACTTC
>TRBV6-5|once|-|TRBJ2-7
CASSYPGGEDEQYF
TGTGCCAGCTCTTACCCGGGGGGCGAGGACGAGCAGTACTTC
>TRBV6-1|many|-|TRBJ1-5
CASKIYHESNQPQHF
TGTGCCAGCAAAATCTACCACGAGAGCAATCAGCCCCAGCATTTT
>TRBV7-2|many|TRBD2|TRBJ2-5
CASSPRGIWEAQYF
TGTGCCAGCAGCCCGCGGGGGATATGGGAGGCCCAGTACTTC
>TRBV10-3|many|-|TRBJ2-7
CAIRGTGPDEQYF
TGTGCCATCAGGGGGACGGGACCTGACGAGCAGTACTTC
>TRBV29-1|many|-|TRBJ2-7
CSVRGPPYEQYF
TGCAGCGTTAGAGGACCACCCTACGAGCAGTACTTC
>TRBV9|many|-|TRBJ1-6
CASSLDSNNSPLHF
TGTGCCAGCAGCCTGGACAGCAATAATTCACCCCTCCACTTT
>TRBV12-3/TRBV12-4|many|-|TRBJ1-2
CASSFLPGDYGYTF
TGTGCCAGCAGTTTTCTTCCGGGAGACTATGGCTACACCTTC
>TRBV7-8|many|-|TRBJ2-7
CASSFHVARSYEQYF
TGTGCCAGCAGCTTTCACGTGGCTCGCTCCTACGAGCAGTACTTC
>TRBV9|once|-|TRBJ1-2
CASSAPGAYTF
TGTGCCAGCAGCGCCCCGGGGGCCTACACCTTC
>TRBV7-8|many|TRBD1|TRBJ1-2
CASSEALPGQGDGYTF
TGTGCCAGCAGCGAAGCGCTACCGGGACAGGGTGATGGCTACACCTTC
>TRBV4-1|few|TRBD2|TRBJ2-7
CASSQWVSGRYAYEQYF
TGCGCCAGCAGCCAGTGGGTTAGCGGGAGGTACGCCTACGAGCAGTACTTC
>TRBV7-6|-|-|TRBJ1-3
CASSRRLSPGNTIYF
TGTGCCAGCAGCCGACGGTTGTCACCTGGAAACACCATATATTTT
>TRBV4-2|many|TRBD1|TRBJ1-5
CASSQDGQGRQPQHF
TGTGCCAGCAGCCAAGATGGACAGGGGAGGCAGCCCCAGCATTTT
>TRBV30|many|-|TRBJ2-5
CAWSVGGLLYF
TGTGCCTGGAGCGTAGGGGGACTCCTTTACTTC
>TRBV13|-|-|TRBJ2-6
CASSEQSSGANVLTF
TGTGCCAGCAGCGAACAGAGCTCTGGGGCCAACGTCCTGACTTTC
>TRBV19|-|-|TRBJ2-5
CASSIAGTRGETQYF
TGTGCCAGTAGTATCGCCGGGACGAGGGGAGAGACCCAGTACTTC
>TRBV6-2/TRBV6-3|-|-|TRBJ2-7
CASNPTGTYEQYF
TGTGCCAGCAATCCGACAGGCACCTACGAGCAGTACTTC
>TRBV6-1|many|TRBD1|TRBJ2-2
CASRGVGTGNTGELFF
TGTGCCAGCAGGGGGGTTGGGACAGGGAACACCGGGGAGCTGTTTTTT
>TRBV28|many|-|TRBJ1-2
CASRDSGTHDGYTF
TGTGCCAGCAGAGATTCGGGGACTCACGATGGCTACACCTTC
>TRBV19|many|-|TRBJ1-3
CASSIDRLLSGNTIYF
TGTGCCAGTAGTATCGACAGACTCCTCTCTGGAAACACCATATATTTT